The T cell receptor (beta chain) under discussion was sequenced for a study of blood T cell repertoires in COVID-19. The method was immunoSEQ multiplex PCR; TCRdb's version includes in-frame clones alone and lacks a portion of them. The table has under 300,000 clones, roughly nine tenths seen once. The TCR was taken from a woman younger than 45 with acute COVID-19. Input material: PBMCs or T cells enriched from blood (not recorded which).

The CDR3 here is CASSMAGTSTYEQYF. For the CDR3, the DNA is TGTGCCAGCAGTATGGCCGGGACTAGTACTTACGAGCAGTACTTC. The chain joins TRBV11-2 to TRBJ2-7, with TRBD2 identical over 8 bases. The ends lost 6 bases at V and 4 bases at J; junction bases unmatched: 11. Germline values: CDR1 SGHAT, CDR2 FQNNGV. This CDR3 spans 15 amino acids.